These 24 T cell receptor beta chains share one sample of origin, sequenced in a study of cytomegalovirus exposure and HLA in healthy donors. With 60 Vbeta and 13 Jbeta primers, the PCR was carried out. The data were produced by immunoSEQ multiplex PCR, yet TCRdb's version contains in-frame clones alone and is incomplete. The sample yields more than 150,000 clones, roughly 75% seen once. The sequencing input was PBMCs. These TCRs come from a middle-aged woman in good health and CMV-seropositive.

Concerning this clone: Other DNA sequences of this sample code for an identical CDR3. The gene calls are TRBV18 and TRBJ2-3, with D possibly TRBD2 on 5 matching bases. The CDR3 has 12 amino acids. With 3 bases removed from V and 5 bases from J, the gap between germline ends came to 6 bases. Germline V gives CDR1 KGHSH, CDR2 LQKENI. CDR3: CASSPEGDTQYF. The CDR3, as DNA: TGTGCCAGCTCACCCGAGGGAGATACGCAGTATTTT. The whole variable domain, remainder taken from reference TRBV18 and TRBJ2-3, is NAGVMQNPRHLVRRRGQEARLRCSPMKGHSHVYWYRQLPEEGLKFMVYLQKENIIDESGMPKERFSAEFPKEGPSILRIQQVVRGDSAAYFCASSPEGDTQYFGPGTRLTVL.

The gene calls are TRBV7-2 and TRBJ2-3, with D possibly being TRBD2 (6 bases). V was clipped by 3 bases and J by 2 bases, with 15 bases between them. This CDR3 comprises 16 residues. Germline-derived CDR1 and CDR2 are SGHTA and FQGNSA. The DNA for the CDR3 is TGTGCCAGCAGCTTCAGGCGGGACTCTCCCACAGATACGCAGTATTTT. Amino acids: CASSFRRDSPTDTQYF.

The V call is TRBV27, the J call TRBJ2-7; D is perhaps TRBD1 (6 bases). CDR3 length: 14 amino acids. Germline V gene lookup returns CDR1 MNHEY and CDR2 SMNVEV (reference sequence). Between the trimmed V and J ends, which lost 2 bases and 4 bases, there was a span of 12 bases. The CDR3 spells CASSLVGGLYEQYF. In nucleotides, the CDR3 is TGTGCCAGCAGTTTAGTAGGGGGTCTATACGAGCAGTACTTC.

The chain is built from TRBV28 and TRBJ2-7; TRBD2 matches 10 bases. The CDR3 contains 17 residues. Germline V lookup: CDR1 MDHEN, CDR2 SYDVKM. V shed 4 bases, J shed 3 bases, and the junction held 12 bases outside the gene matches. The CDR3 reads CASSSPVIAGGFYEQYF. CDR3 DNA sequence: TGTGCCAGCAGTTCCCCCGTGATAGCGGGAGGATTCTACGAGCAGTACTTC. The full variable domain, in which reference TRBV28 and TRBJ2-7 provide the parts outside the CDR3, is DVKVTQSSRYLVKRTGEKVFLECVQDMDHENMFWYRQDPGLGLRLIYFSYDVKMKEKGDIPEGYSVSREKKERFSLILESASTNQTSMYLCASSSPVIAGGFYEQYFGPGTRLTVT.

The chain uses TRBV28 and TRBJ2-7; no clear D. The V and J ends lost 7 bases and 7 bases respectively, with 20 bases between them. This CDR3 region has 14 residues. CDR1 MDHEN and CDR2 SYDVKM come from the germline V gene. The CDR3 DNA is TGTGCCAGCACTACCACAGTCTCCTTGGAAGAGCAGTACTTC. The encoded protein is CASTTTVSLEEQYF.

The gene calls are TRBV14 and TRBJ2-7; perhaps TRBD1 as D (6 bases). The CDR3 length is 14 residues. With 2 bases removed from V and 2 bases from J, the gap between germline ends came to 10 bases. CDR1 SGHDN and CDR2 FVKESK come from the germline V gene. This chain's CDR3 is CASSQFGTTYEQYF. The DNA for the CDR3 is TGTGCCAGCAGCCAATTTGGGACAACCTACGAGCAGTACTTC.

This chain links TRBV28 with TRBJ2-1; 7 nucleotides align to TRBD2. CDR1 and CDR2 from the germline V gene are MDHEN and SYDVKM. V was pared by 2 bases and J by 9 bases, with 7 bases of the junction left unmatched. The CDR3 has 14 residues. CDR3 loop: CASSLLGLRSEQFF. In DNA, the CDR3 is TGTGCCAGCAGTTTACTGGGACTACGCAGTGAGCAGTTCTTC. Supplemented by reference TRBV28 and TRBJ2-1, the full variable domain reads DVKVTQSSRYLVKRTGEKVFLECVQDMDHENMFWYRQDPGLGLRLIYFSYDVKMKEKGDIPEGYSVSREKKERFSLILESASTNQTSMYLCASSLLGLRSEQFFGPGTRLTVL.

This clone showed up just once. This sequence joins TRBV2 and TRBJ2-1; 9 positions agree with TRBD2. This CDR3 is 13 amino acids long. The germline gives CDR1 SNHLY, CDR2 FYNNEI. Trimming removed 7 bases from V and 9 bases from J; junction bases left unmatched: 7. The CDR3 bases are TGTGCCAGCACTGGACTAGCGAAGGGTGAGCAGTTCTTC. Residues: CASTGLAKGEQFF. Full variable domain (rest looked up from reference TRBV2 and TRBJ2-1): EPEVTQTPSHQVTQMGQEVILRCVPISNHLYFYWYRQILGQKVEFLVSFYNNEISEKSEIFDDQFSVERPDGSNFTLKIRSTKLEDSAMYFCASTGLAKGEQFFGPGTRLTVL.

V gene TRBV6-5 combines with J gene TRBJ1-2; the D gene is possibly TRBD1 (6 bases). The V gene's germline CDR1 is MNHEY and CDR2 SVGAGI. The CDR3 runs 14 residues. V lost 0 bases to trimming and J lost 8 bases, with 13 bases between them. The CDR3 loop reads CASSYSWGLWGYTF. The CDR3 DNA is TGTGCCAGCAGTTACTCGTGGGGGCTTTGGGGCTACACCTTC.

The sample holds a few counts of this clone. The rearrangement links TRBV5-1 to TRBJ2-7; 15 bases agree with TRBD2. The CDR3 has 17 amino acids. V lost 0 bases and J lost 7; bases outside the gene matches: 8. From germline, CDR1 is SGHRS and CDR2 YFSETQ. CDR3 sequence: CASSLGRTSGRAEEQYF. In DNA, the CDR3 is TGCGCCAGCAGCTTGGGGCGGACTAGCGGGAGGGCCGAAGAGCAGTACTTC.

The chain uses TRBV7-8 and TRBJ1-3, with 9 bases matching TRBD1. The germline V gene encodes CDR1 SGHVS and CDR2 FQNEAQ. The V and J ends lost 0 bases and 4 bases, in that order; junction bases with no gene match: 4. CDR3 size: 16 residues. This chain's CDR3 is CASSLAGTGFGNTIYF. The DNA for the CDR3 is TGTGCCAGCAGCTTAGCAGGGACAGGGTTCGGAAACACCATATATTTT.

This chain links TRBV5-6 with TRBJ2-5; D is uncertain. V was trimmed by 0 bases and J by 1 base, leaving 10 bases between them. This CDR3 is 15 amino acids long. The germline CDR1 and CDR2 sequences are SGHDT and YYEEEE. CDR3 protein: CASSLEQVSQETQYF. The CDR3 DNA is TGTGCCAGCAGCTTGGAGCAGGTGTCCCAAGAGACCCAGTACTTC.

This chain links TRBV5-1 with TRBJ1-5; D is unresolved. This CDR3 has 15 residues. Germline-derived CDR1 and CDR2 are SGHRS and YFSETQ. Trimming removed 1 base at V and 1 base at J, with 9 bases between. CDR3 loop: CASSLIGESNQPQHF. CDR3 coding DNA: TGCGCCAGCAGCTTGATCGGGGAAAGCAATCAGCCCCAGCATTTT.

V usage is TRBV28 and J usage is TRBJ2-5, with D tentatively TRBD1 (5 bases). Germline V lookup: CDR1 MDHEN, CDR2 SYDVKM. The CDR3 runs to 17 residues. V lost 2 bases to trimming and J lost 0 bases, with 16 bases between them. The CDR3 here is CASSLLFGDSHQETQYF. CDR3 nucleotides: TGTGCCAGCAGTTTACTATTCGGAGACAGTCACCAAGAGACCCAGTACTTC. Variable domain in full (rest from reference TRBV28 and TRBJ2-5): DVKVTQSSRYLVKRTGEKVFLECVQDMDHENMFWYRQDPGLGLRLIYFSYDVKMKEKGDIPEGYSVSREKKERFSLILESASTNQTSMYLCASSLLFGDSHQETQYFGPGTRLLVL.

The chain joins TRBV11-3 to TRBJ2-1, with TRBD2 identical over 13 bases. The CDR3 contains 18 residues. The germline CDR1 and CDR2 sequences are SGHNT and YENEEA. V dropped 0 bases and J dropped 5; count of bases not matched to a gene: 7. The CDR3 coding sequence is TGTGCCAGCAGCTTAGATGGGAGGACTAGCGGGGGTAACAATGAGCAGTTCTTC. Translating it yields CASSLDGRTSGGNNEQFF.

The chain employs TRBV6-1 and TRBJ1-4, with TRBD1 as a possible D gene (6 bases). The CDR3 runs 15 residues. Trimming took 3 bases from V and 0 from J, leaving 8 bases between them. Germline-derived CDR1 and CDR2 are MNHNS and SASEGT. Here the CDR3 reads CASSDPGATNEKLFF. The CDR3 coding sequence is TGTGCCAGCAGTGACCCAGGGGCAACTAATGAAAAACTGTTTTTT.

The chain recombines TRBV28 with TRBJ2-7; tentative D call: TRBD2 (6 bases). The V and J ends lost 10 bases and 4 bases respectively, with 14 bases between them. The CDR3 length is 12 residues. Germline CDR1 MDHEN, CDR2 SYDVKM. The CDR3 loop is CATTGEGYEQYF. As DNA, the CDR3 is TGTGCCACCACGGGAGAGGGTTACGAGCAGTACTTC. The full variable domain, in which reference TRBV28 and TRBJ2-7 provide the parts outside the CDR3, is DVKVTQSSRYLVKRTGEKVFLECVQDMDHENMFWYRQDPGLGLRLIYFSYDVKMKEKGDIPEGYSVSREKKERFSLILESASTNQTSMYLCATTGEGYEQYFGPGTRLTVT.

The chain carries TRBV9 and TRBJ2-5, with D possibly TRBD1 on 5 matching bases. The CDR3 extends over 13 amino acids. Trimming stripped 4 bases from V and 3 bases from J, with 10 bases between. Germline assignment: CDR1 SGDLS and CDR2 YYNGEE. The CDR3 sequence: CASSRQGEETQYF. CDR3 DNA sequence: TGTGCCAGCAGCCGTCAGGGTGAAGAGACCCAGTACTTC.

This clone was seen more than once but under ten times. The chain recombines TRBV28 with TRBJ1-5, with D maybe TRBD1 (6 bases). The length of the CDR3 is 17 residues. The V gene's germline CDR1 is MDHEN and CDR2 SYDVKM. Trimming took 5 bases from V and 0 from J, leaving 17 bases between them. In DNA, the CDR3 is TGTGCCAGCAGTCCCGGACAGTGGCACAATAGCAATCAGCCCCAGCATTTT. Amino acids: CASSPGQWHNSNQPQHF.

This sequence joins TRBV7-6 and TRBJ2-1; 9 bases agree with TRBD2. V was clipped by 4 bases and J by 6 bases; unmatched bases: 7. Germline V CDR1 and CDR2: SGHVS, FNYEAQ. This CDR3 spans 15 amino acids. The CDR3 sequence: CASSSIAGDFNEQFF. DNA of the CDR3: TGTGCCAGCAGCTCGATAGCGGGAGATTTCAATGAGCAGTTCTTC.

This clone was picked up one time. V is TRBV5-1 and J is TRBJ2-6, with D unclear. The V gene lost 5 bases and the J gene lost 0 bases, with 9 bases spanning the gap. The CDR3 is made up of 15 amino acids. Germline-derived CDR1 and CDR2 are SGHRS and YFSETQ. The CDR3 reads CASSAFLSGANVLTF. For the CDR3, the DNA is TGCGCCAGCAGTGCGTTTCTCTCTGGGGCCAACGTCCTGACTTTC.

The rearrangement links TRBV6-5 to TRBJ2-7; D is perhaps TRBD2 (5 bases). CDR1 MNHEY and CDR2 SVGAGI come from the germline V gene. The CDR3 extends over 14 amino acids. Deletions cut 10 bases from V and 2 bases from J, with 18 bases between. The CDR3 loop is CATKNGVLPYEQYF. CDR3 sequence (DNA): TGTGCCACCAAGAACGGGGTACTTCCCTACGAGCAGTACTTC.

V is TRBV14 and J is TRBJ2-7; TRBD1 matches 10 bases. This CDR3 contains 15 residues. The V gene's germline CDR1 is SGHDN and CDR2 FVKESK. V was pared by 0 bases and J by 5 bases, with 4 bases of the junction left unmatched. CDR3 residues: CASSQEAGQGNEQYF. The CDR3 DNA is TGTGCCAGCAGCCAAGAAGCGGGACAGGGGAACGAGCAGTACTTC.

CDR3 DNA sequence: TGTGCCAGCAGCTTAGGATCGCGAGATACGCAGTATTTT. Amino acids: CASSLGSRDTQYF. The gene calls are TRBV11-2 and TRBJ2-3; no reliable D call. From germline, CDR1 is SGHAT and CDR2 FQNNGV. The CDR3 has 13 amino acids. V lost 1 base and J 5 bases, leaving 7 bases between the germline ends.